This is a list of T cell receptor beta chains from one sample in a study of T cell repertoires in cytomegalovirus infection. TCRdb redid the calling of the reads with MiXCR, one entry per CDR3 protein. The top ten clones hold approximately 25% of a sample with roughly 200,000 distinct CDR3 sequences, 17% of them seen once. What was sequenced was CD8+ T cells from PBMCs. Every receptor here comes from a human donor in good health (CMV status not recorded). Some clones in this sample may be carry-over from other donors' samples. CDR3s include the opening cysteine and the closing phenylalanine or tryptophan. A D gene is named only where the DNA matches it firmly. Expanded clones are given a class, and other clones once, few, many or no size at all.

J gene,CDR3 length,clone size,D gene,V gene,CDR3 protein,CDR3 DNA
TRBJ1-4,15,many,TRBD1,TRBV7-9,CASSKPGQVNEKLFF,TGTGCCAGCAGCAAACCGGGACAGGTTAATGAAAAACTGTTTTTT
TRBJ1-5,14,NA,TRBD1,TRBV2,CASSEGGGRQPQHF,TGTGCCAGCAGTGAAGGAGGGGGCAGGCAGCCCCAGCATTTT
TRBJ1-3,15,NA,TRBD1,TRBV7-6,CASSRNRGSGNTIYF,TGTGCCAGCAGTCGAAACAGGGGTTCTGGAAACACCATATATTTT
TRBJ2-3,18,NA,NA,TRBV6-2/TRBV6-3,CASNLKADPYTSTDTQYF,TGTGCCAGCAACTTGAAAGCGGATCCTTATACTAGCACAGATACGCAGTATTTT
TRBJ2-7,15,NA,TRBD1,TRBV28,CASSQTGTGGYEQYF,TGTGCCAGCAGCCAAACCGGGACAGGGGGCTACGAGCAGTACTTC
TRBJ2-1,18,few,NA,TRBV6-2/TRBV6-3,CASSYSEVDPQTYNEQFF,TGTGCCAGCAGTTACTCGGAGGTCGACCCACAGACCTACAATGAGCAGTTCTTC
TRBJ2-2,14,few,NA,TRBV13,CASSPWGLAGELFF,TGTGCCAGCAGCCCGTGGGGATTGGCCGGGGAGCTGTTTTTT
TRBJ2-1,13,many,NA,TRBV7-9,CASSFGGLNEQFF,TGTGCCAGCAGCTTTGGAGGGCTCAATGAGCAGTTCTTC
TRBJ1-4,14,few,NA,TRBV4-1,CASGGGGVDEKLFF,TGCGCCAGCGGGGGGGGCGGGGTGGATGAAAAACTGTTTTTT
TRBJ1-2,13,NA,NA,TRBV7-2,CASSPITLYGYTF,TGTGCCAGCAGCCCAATCACTCTCTATGGCTACACCTTC
TRBJ2-1,13,NA,NA,TRBV12-3/TRBV12-4,CASTQAAYNEQFF,TGTGCCAGCACCCAGGCGGCCTACAATGAGCAGTTCTTC
TRBJ1-2,16,few,TRBD1,TRBV7-8,CASSHPRGGRSYGYTF,TGTGCCAGCAGCCATCCCAGGGGGGGGCGCAGCTATGGCTACACCTTC
TRBJ2-2,14,few,NA,TRBV7-6,CASSAQGYTGELFF,TGTGCCAGCAGCGCCCAGGGGTACACCGGGGAGCTGTTTTTT
TRBJ2-1,14,few,NA,TRBV4-1,CASSQEGGRNEQFF,TGCGCCAGCAGCCAAGAGGGGGGCCGCAATGAGCAGTTCTTC
TRBJ2-7,14,NA,TRBD1,TRBV7-2,CASSSGQGAREQYF,TGTGCCAGCAGCTCCGGACAGGGGGCGCGAGAGCAGTACTTC
TRBJ1-1,16,few,NA,TRBV7-6,CASSPSTLRRNTEAFF,TGTGCCAGCAGCCCCTCGACCTTGAGGCGAAACACTGAAGCTTTCTTT
TRBJ1-5,15,NA,NA,TRBV6-2/TRBV6-3,CASSYNRVFNQPQHF,TGTGCCAGCAGTTACAACAGGGTTTTCAATCAGCCCCAGCATTTT
TRBJ2-1,15,NA,TRBD2,TRBV28,CASRPVAGGGNEQFF,TGTGCCAGCAGACCCGTAGCGGGGGGTGGGAATGAGCAGTTCTTC
TRBJ2-7,15,few,TRBD1,TRBV19,CASSRDRGFSYEQYF,TGTGCCAGTAGCCGGGACAGGGGATTCTCCTACGAGCAGTACTTC
TRBJ1-2,16,few,NA,TRBV7-8,CASSPVGAEGYYGYTF,TGTGCCAGCAGCCCCGTAGGGGCCGAGGGTTACTATGGCTACACCTTC
TRBJ2-7,13,few,TRBD1,TRBV11-1,CASSLDRLYEQYF,TGTGCCAGCAGTTTGGACAGGCTCTACGAGCAGTACTTC
TRBJ2-7,13,few,NA,TRBV20-1,CSAVAGATYEQYF,TGCAGTGCAGTGGCGGGGGCCACCTACGAGCAGTACTTC
TRBJ2-7,12,few,TRBD1,TRBV28,CASVTGAYEQYF,TGTGCCAGCGTTACAGGGGCCTACGAGCAGTACTTC
TRBJ2-3,13,NA,NA,TRBV6-6,CASSLRGGDTQYF,TGTGCCAGCAGTCTCCGGGGAGGAGATACGCAGTATTTT
TRBJ2-1,15,few,TRBD2,TRBV2,CASSMTSSSYNEQFF,TGTGCCAGCAGTATGACTAGCAGCTCCTACAATGAGCAGTTCTTC
TRBJ2-3,14,few,TRBD1,TRBV7-9,CASSTGQGTDTQYF,TGTGCCAGCAGCACCGGACAGGGCACAGATACGCAGTATTTT
TRBJ1-1,15,NA,TRBD1,TRBV9,CASSVNEGARTEAFF,TGTGCCAGCAGCGTAAACGAGGGGGCGAGGACTGAAGCTTTCTTT
TRBJ1-5,16,many,NA,TRBV7-2,CASSNNRLGSNQPQHF,TGTGCCAGCAGCAATAACAGGCTAGGGTCAAATCAGCCCCAGCATTTT
TRBJ2-1,15,NA,NA,TRBV27,CASSWLAPSYNEQFF,TGTGCCAGCAGTTGGCTGGCCCCCTCCTACAATGAGCAGTTCTTC
TRBJ2-2,14,NA,NA,TRBV12-3/TRBV12-4,CASSLGRATGELFF,TGTGCCAGCAGTTTGGGCAGGGCCACCGGGGAGCTGTTTTTT
TRBJ1-1,14,many,TRBD1,TRBV7-8,CASSYRQGGTEAFF,TGTGCCAGCAGCTACAGACAGGGGGGCACTGAAGCTTTCTTT
TRBJ1-1,11,few,NA,TRBV2,CASMVRGEAFF,TGTGCCAGCATGGTCCGAGGAGAAGCTTTCTTT
TRBJ2-3,16,NA,TRBD2,TRBV7-7,CASSPGTSGGPDTQYF,TGTGCTAGCAGCCCCGGGACTAGCGGGGGCCCAGATACGCAGTATTTT
TRBJ2-2,17,once,NA,TRBV30,CAWSPTEQSVGSGELFF,TGTGCCTGGAGCCCGACCGAACAATCGGTGGGGTCAGGGGAGCTGTTTTTT
TRBJ1-1,13,few,NA,TRBV5-6,CASSPQGATEAFF,TGTGCCAGCAGCCCTCAGGGAGCCACTGAAGCTTTCTTT
TRBJ1-2,16,NA,NA,TRBV7-2,CASSLVTGQKFYGYTF,TGTGCCAGCAGCTTAGTAACAGGACAGAAATTCTATGGCTACACCTTC
TRBJ1-4,13,NA,NA,TRBV20-1,CSARLEGYEKLFF,TGCAGTGCTAGACTTGAGGGGTATGAAAAACTGTTTTTT
TRBJ1-6,15,few,NA,TRBV28,CASSGRAYYNSPLHF,TGTGCCAGCAGTGGCAGGGCGTACTATAATTCACCCCTCCACTTT
TRBJ2-5,12,few,NA,TRBV6-5,CASRQDQETQYF,TGTGCCAGCAGACAGGACCAAGAGACCCAGTACTTC
TRBJ1-4,15,few,NA,TRBV9,CASSVRGMANEKLFF,TGTGCCAGCAGCGTCAGGGGTATGGCTAATGAAAAACTGTTTTTT
TRBJ2-5,14,NA,NA,TRBV11-2,CASNYGPSGETQYF,TGTGCCAGCAACTATGGACCCTCGGGGGAGACCCAGTACTTC
TRBJ2-7,14,few,NA,TRBV7-9,CASSPPTKRYEQYF,TGTGCCAGCAGCCCCCCTACAAAGAGGTACGAGCAGTACTTC
TRBJ1-1,15,NA,NA,TRBV20-1,CSARPRTPLRTEAFF,TGCAGTGCTAGACCTAGGACACCCCTACGGACTGAAGCTTTCTTT
TRBJ1-5,16,few,TRBD1,TRBV7-9,CASSGTGTGSNQPQHF,TGTGCCAGCAGCGGAACCGGGACAGGGTCCAATCAGCCCCAGCATTTT
TRBJ2-3,13,few,TRBD2,TRBV20-1,CSPLSVRLAAQYF,TGCAGTCCCCTTTCCGTACGACTAGCGGCGCAGTATTTT
TRBJ2-7,13,NA,NA,TRBV20-1,CSARGTKSYEQYF,TGCAGTGCTAGAGGGACGAAGTCCTACGAGCAGTACTTC
TRBJ2-3,15,NA,NA,TRBV12-5,CASGLGLLSTDTQYF,TGTGCTAGTGGTTTGGGCTTGCTTAGCACAGATACGCAGTATTTT
TRBJ2-7,11,few,TRBD2,TRBV29-1,CSVEAGREQYF,TGCAGCGTTGAGGCCGGGAGGGAGCAGTACTTC
TRBJ1-2,13,few,NA,TRBV12-3/TRBV12-4,CASSFPRVEGYTF,TGTGCCAGCAGTTTCCCCAGGGTGGAAGGCTACACCTTC
TRBJ1-2,17,few,NA,TRBV28,CASSLSEGGAHIYGYTF,TGTGCCAGCAGTTTATCGGAGGGGGGGGCGCATATCTATGGCTACACCTTC
TRBJ1-1,17,NA,NA,TRBV7-8,CATPGTGHSGINTEAFF,TGTGCCACCCCCGGAACAGGGCACAGTGGTATTAACACTGAAGCTTTCTTT
TRBJ1-2,14,NA,NA,TRBV7-9,CASSLITGNYGYTF,TGTGCCAGCAGCCTGATAACAGGAAATTATGGCTACACCTTC
TRBJ1-2,15,few,TRBD1,TRBV7-6,CASSERDRTNYGYTF,TGTGCCAGCAGCGAAAGGGACAGAACTAACTATGGCTACACCTTC
TRBJ2-3,19,NA,TRBD2,TRBV29-1,CSVDDHLAGGPFSTDTQYF,TGCAGCGTTGATGATCACCTAGCGGGGGGTCCTTTTAGCACAGATACGCAGTATTTT
TRBJ1-3,15,many,NA,TRBV7-9,CASTPAGAAGNTIYF,TGTGCCAGCACCCCAGCAGGGGCAGCTGGAAACACCATATATTTT
TRBJ1-1,14,NA,NA,TRBV7-9,CASTFKGQGTEAFF,TGTGCCAGCACCTTCAAAGGGCAGGGCACTGAAGCTTTCTTT
TRBJ2-5,15,NA,NA,TRBV7-6,CASSRVARGGETQYF,TGTGCCAGCAGCCGAGTGGCGAGGGGAGGAGAGACCCAGTACTTC